This TCR beta chain was recorded in a study of control samples from healthy donors and cancer patients (dated by TCRdb to about 2020). As concerns this clone: It has no known antigen specificity. No base quality information exists; no much larger clone differs at one position.

The method behind the library was the immunoSEQ multiplex PCR assay. TCRdb re-hosts the immuneACCESS table, in-frame sequences only. Its copies lack some clones; in the studies checked, an unresolved V gene accounts for under half of them, and the cause for the rest is not known. The sample table holds about 160,000 clones, of which 93% were seen once. The ten largest clones capture about 4% of the sample. The origin of this receptor is a woman aged 55 to 70 in good health. The sequencing input was blood.

The CDR3 sequence is CASSEARGTDNSPLHF. The nucleotide sequence is TGTGCCAGCAGTGAAGCGCGTGGGACGGATAATTCACCCCTCCACTTT. The rearranged chain carries TRBV6-1 and TRBJ1-6; matching of 5 bases hints at TRBD1 as the D gene. Trimming removed 0 bases from V and 5 bases from J, leaving 11 bases between the germline ends. CDR1 is given as MNHNS and CDR2 as SASEGT, both from the germline V gene. The cysteine opens and the phenylalanine closes a CDR3 of 16 amino acids. The kept DNA is CDR3 alone, 48 bases in frame from the first base.